Listed here is a single TCR beta chain. Its specificity is unknown. This sample is drawn from a study of human CD8 memory T cell subsets. Whole-study findings and limits: Chao1 estimates hinted that stem-like memory T cells outstripped precursor exhausted T cells in diversity. Few clonotypes were shared between stem-like memory and precursor exhausted T cells.

The CDR3 totals 14 residues. Germline CDR1 MNHNS, CDR2 SASEGT. UMI-labeled 5' RACE yielded the TCR beta libraries. No DNA is given; TCRdb re-called the 5' RACE reads and lists each CDR3 protein once. Listed are some 10,000 distinct CDR3 sequences; about 15% falls within the top ten. Memory CD8+ T cells of the stem-like type (TSTEM) were CCR7+ PD-1- TIGIT-. The source of the RNA was duplicate vials containing 150,000 sorted CD8+ T cells for each subset. Source material: CD8+ stem-like memory T cells (TSCM and TCM) sorted from PBMCs. The subset: stem-like memory CD8 T cells (TSTEM), CCR7+ PD-1- TIGIT-. This sequence joins TRBV6-1 and TRBJ1-2. The origin of this receptor is a human donor in good health. This CDR3 reads CASSEPATAYGYTF.